This entry features one TCR beta chain sequence. Antigen unknown. This specimen belongs to a study of OX40 agonist ivuxolimab in advanced cancers. Study-wide context: Dose-escalation patients' cancers were hepatocellular carcinoma, melanoma, renal cell or head and neck cancer. Antecedent anti-PD-1, anti-PD-L1 or anti-CTLA-4 therapy was permissible, with under 50% having received some. Study results and limitations: Which antigen the expanded peripheral T cells recognized is unknown.

Germline V gene lookup returns CDR1 LNHDA and CDR2 SQIVND (reference sequence). V shed 6 bases and J shed 6 bases, with 12 bases lying between them. The CDR3 consists of 12 residues. Data came from immunoSEQ multiplex PCR; TCRdb stores just in-frame clones and leaves some out. The sample records 50,000 or so clones, roughly 90% being singletons. The genes are TRBV19 and TRBJ2-7; TRBD1 is a possible D gene (6 bases). Sequencing was performed on CD4+ or CD8+ T cells sorted from blood, taken in a trial of the OX40 agonist ivuxolimab. The receptor's source is an adult with an advanced solid tumor such as melanoma, head and neck, liver or kidney cancer. CDR3 loop: CASRGEGGEQYF. The DNA for the CDR3 is TGTGCCAGTAGGGGGGAAGGGGGCGAGCAGTACTTC.